The sequence of this T cell receptor beta chain was determined in a study of shared clonotypes between healthy human individuals. Study information: Three plates were used per donor for CD4 naive, three for CD4 memory, two for CD8 naive and one for CD8 memory.

Naive CD8 populations comprised CD45RO-negative cells positively selected for CCR7, excluding terminally differentiated effector memory CD45RA+ cells. This CDR3 comprises 17 residues. The method was immunoSEQ multiplex PCR; TCRdb's version includes in-frame clones alone and lacks a portion of them. This sample has just over 2,000,000 clones; about 95% occur once, and the top ten carry 0.9% to 1.3%. A word on this clone: No antigen is known for it.

Findings and limits, study-wide: Compared with memory subsets, naive subsets generally had larger estimated richness.

The receptor comes from a man aged 18 to 29 in good health. The V and J genes are TRBV12-1 and TRBJ1-3. TRBV12-1 is a pseudogene segment. Sequences were obtained from naive CD8+ T cells sorted from blood. CDR3 nucleotides: TGTGCCAGCAGCTTTGGGCCCAATGGGACGTCTGGAAACACCATATATTTT. This translates into CASSFGPNGTSGNTIYF.